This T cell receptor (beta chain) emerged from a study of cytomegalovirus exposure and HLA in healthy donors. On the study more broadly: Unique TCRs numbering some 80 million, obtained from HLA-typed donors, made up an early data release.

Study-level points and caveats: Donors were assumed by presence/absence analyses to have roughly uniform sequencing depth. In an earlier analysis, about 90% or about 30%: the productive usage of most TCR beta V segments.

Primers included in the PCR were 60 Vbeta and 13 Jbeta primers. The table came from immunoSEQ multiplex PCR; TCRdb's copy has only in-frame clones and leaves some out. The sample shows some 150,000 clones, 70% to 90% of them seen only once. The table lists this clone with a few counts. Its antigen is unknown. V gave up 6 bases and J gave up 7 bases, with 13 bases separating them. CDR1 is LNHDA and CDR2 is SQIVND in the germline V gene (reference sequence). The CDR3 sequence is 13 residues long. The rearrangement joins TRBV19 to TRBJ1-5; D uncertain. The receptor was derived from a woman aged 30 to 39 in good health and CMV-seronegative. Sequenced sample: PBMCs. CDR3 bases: TGTGCCAGTAGGGGCAGCCCGGGGCAGCCCCAGCATTTT. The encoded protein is CASRGSPGQPQHF.